The following is a TCR beta chain sequence with its context. This CDR3 contains 14 residues. Looked up from germline, CDR1 is LGHDT and CDR2 is YNNKEL (reference sequence). V was clipped by 5 bases and J by 3 bases; unmatched bases: 3. These data are taken from a study of T cell responses to AZD1222 COVID-19 vaccine. Assay: immunoSEQ multiplex PCR; the TCRdb copy retains only in-frame clones and omits some. Of 120,000 to 150,000 clones listed, 70% to 90% are singletons. Sequencing used peripheral blood, obtained 28 days after the second AZD1222 dose. The source of this sequence is an adult who received the AZD1222 COVID-19 vaccine. The chain links TRBV3-1 (or the pseudogene TRBV3-2) to TRBJ2-5; 10 nucleotides align to TRBD2. DNA for the CDR3: TGTGCCAGCAGCGTTACTAGCGGGGAAGAGACCCAGTACTTC. It yields the protein CASSVTSGEETQYF.